This T cell receptor (beta chain) was retrieved from a study of blood T cell repertoires in COVID-19. Study-level background: Collection of acute and convalescent COVID-19 samples took place in the United States, Italy and Spain. T cells, B-cell-depleted T cells, or PBMCs provided the cDNA or gDNA that served as material.

Original analysis: Reference gene primer amplification gave nucleated cell count estimates. The table came from immunoSEQ multiplex PCR; TCRdb's copy has only in-frame clones and leaves some out. V, J and clone size are taken as reported in that table, and D and trimming were inferred from the DNA itself. The data contain 250,000 to 350,000 clones, about nine tenths of them singletons. Seattle enrolled patients during active infection and tracked them longitudinally. The receptor comes from a woman aged 30 to 39 with COVID-19, enrolled during active disease. The specimen sequenced was peripheral blood.

CDR3 sequence reads: CASSVVGSRYGYTF. The DNA of the CDR3 is TGTGCCAGCAGCGTAGTGGGCAGCCGCTATGGCTACACCTTC. V is TRBV9 and J is TRBJ1-2; D unclear. The ends were cut back, 0 bases at V and 4 bases at J, with 10 bases in the middle. The CDR3 is made up of 14 amino acids. From germline, CDR1 is SGDLS and CDR2 YYNGEE.